This T cell receptor beta chain was observed in a study of PD-1 blockade in classical Hodgkin lymphoma (TCRdb year 2020). At the level of the whole study: The study used TCR beta sequencing and CyTOF to define a peripheral blood immune signature of response to PD-1 blockade in classical Hodgkin lymphoma. Broad study findings and their caveats: The study was restricted to a single clinical trial cohort, and the causes of repertoire differences, possibly disease activity or prior therapy, were left undefined. Baseline TCR diversity was reported as lower in newly diagnosed patients than in healthy donors, and lower still in relapsed/refractory patients.

The Qiagen DNeasy kit was used to extract genomic DNA both from unsorted PBMCs and from the negatively selected CD4+ and CD8+ fractions. TCR beta CDR3 regions were subjected to amplification by immunoSEQ multiplex PCR with primers that anneal to V and J segments. Amplification bias was minimized using a synthetic immune receptor repertoire, and residual bias was removed computationally after sequencing. Processing in the source paper ran as follows. Custom Python scripts were used to quantify repertoire diversity as the Shannon entropy index. Unsorted, CD4+ and CD8+ repertoires were analyzed separately, except for combined analyses in which CD4+ and CD8+ sequences were merged in silico. TCRdb limited this immuneACCESS table to in-frame rearrangements with V and J called. A share of clones is missing; checked studies link under half to unresolved V genes, and the rest is unexplained. The DNA was the basis for D and trimming; V, J and clone size are from that table. The sample table lists about 46,000 clones, roughly 90% of them with a count of one. Of the sample, under 5% falls within the top ten clones.

Turning to this clone: Its antigen target is currently unknown. Within one base of it there is no much larger clone, and no base qualities were kept.

What the time point label conveys for this sample: newly diagnosed, previously untreated cHL patient sample. As a comparison group for the relapsed/refractory trial patients, PBMCs were sequenced from patients with newly diagnosed, previously untreated classical Hodgkin lymphoma. Peripheral blood was collected in 8 mL Vacutainer Cell Preparation Tubes, from which PBMCs were isolated by centrifugation and then cryopreserved. Taken from cysteine to phenylalanine, the CDR3 has 13 residues. CDR3 DNA is the only sequence kept; it has 39 bases, read in frame from the first base. For CDR1 and CDR2, the germline V gene lists KGHSH and LQKENI. V and J lose 2 bases and 1 base, and a span of 4 bases separates them.

The sequenced material came from peripheral blood mononuclear cells (PBMCs). This sequence originates from a human donor with classical Hodgkin lymphoma. The chain is encoded by TRBV18 joined to TRBJ2-3; a confident D gene designation cannot be given. Read as DNA, the sequence is TGTGCCAGCTCACCATTCGGCACAGATACGCAGTATTTT. It translates as CASSPFGTDTQYF. When the CDR3 is completed using the reference TRBV18 and TRBJ2-3 genes on either side, the full variable domain is NAGVMQNPRHLVRRRGQEARLRCSPMKGHSHVYWYRQLPEEGLKFMVYLQKENIIDESGMPKERFSAEFPKEGPSILRIQQVVRGDSAAYFCASSPFGTDTQYFGPGTRLTVL.